A single sample is the source of the 19 T cell receptor beta chains below, sequenced in a study of T cell clones after liver transplantation. Sequenced by immunoSEQ multiplex PCR; TCRdb stores in-frame clones only, minus some. The sample shows 20,000 to 25,000 clones, approximately 93% of them seen only once. The sample in question was CD8+ T cells from blood, obtained around 25 months after liver transplant. The receptors here all came from a human patient who received a liver transplant. Some T cells may be supplied by the graft donor.

J is TRBJ2-1 and V is TRBV15; D not certain. Germline assignment: CDR1 LNHNV and CDR2 YYDKDF (reference sequence). This CDR3 region has 15 residues. V was cut by 8 bases and J by 0 bases, with 14 bases left in between. CDR3: CATGSYESSYNEQFF. The CDR3 nucleotides are TGTGCCACCGGATCCTACGAAAGCTCCTACAATGAGCAGTTCTTC.

V and J are TRBV27 and TRBJ1-2, with D tentatively TRBD1 (6 bases). CDR1 and CDR2 from the germline V gene are MNHEY and SMNVEV (reference sequence). V lost 2 bases, J lost 3 bases, and 7 bases lay in between. There are 13 residues in the CDR3. The CDR3 DNA sequence: TGTGCCAGCAGTTTACGGACAGACTATGGCTACACCTTC. As protein: CASSLRTDYGYTF.

This clone has a single count. The rearrangement uses TRBV10-3 and TRBJ2-1, with D possibly matching TRBD2 (5 bases). V was pared by 3 bases and J by 4 bases, with 22 bases between. The CDR3 loop spans 18 amino acids. Germline V gives CDR1 ENHRY, CDR2 SYGVKD. CDR3 region: CAISESALGREGYNEQFF. The DNA of the CDR3 is TGTGCCATCAGTGAATCGGCCTTAGGGAGAGAGGGTTACAATGAGCAGTTCTTC.

The chain recombines TRBV28 with TRBJ2-3; tentative D call: TRBD1 (6 bases). V gave up 2 bases and J gave up 8 bases, with 14 bases separating them. This CDR3 is 14 amino acids long. CDR1 MDHEN and CDR2 SYDVKM come from the germline V gene. CDR3 loop: CASSLGGWPGTQYF. The CDR3 DNA reads TGTGCCAGCAGTTTAGGGGGCTGGCCAGGTACGCAGTATTTT.

The genes are TRBV29-1 and TRBJ1-1, with D unresolved. In germline, CDR1 is SQVTM, CDR2 ANQGSEA. The CDR3 has 11 amino acids. Trimming took 4 bases from V and 1 from J, leaving 4 bases between them. CDR3 coding DNA: TGCAGCGTTGTATGGAACACTGAAGCTTTCTTT. Protein product: CSVVWNTEAFF.

V usage is TRBV13 and J usage is TRBJ2-3; 16 nucleotides line up with TRBD2. The length of the CDR3 is 19 residues. Trimming removed 5 bases from V and 6 bases from J; junction bases left unmatched: 14. Germline V gene data show CDR1 as PRHDT and CDR2 as FYEKMQ (reference sequence). CDR3 in DNA: TGTGCCAGCAGCCCAGAGGGACTAGCGGGAGGGCCGCCAGGGGATACGCAGTATTTT. Amino acid sequence: CASSPEGLAGGPPGDTQYF.

The V call is TRBV2, the J call TRBJ2-2; 9 bases match TRBD1. Germline V gene data show CDR1 as SNHLY and CDR2 as FYNNEI. After removal of 6 bases from V and 5 bases from J, the junction contained 13 bases not matched to a gene. The CDR3 loop spans 17 amino acids. The CDR3 DNA follows: TGTGCCAGCAGGCGAGGACAGGGGTCGGACCATACCGGGGAGCTGTTTTTT. This gives the protein CASRRGQGSDHTGELFF.

The chain carries TRBV13 and TRBJ2-3; 8 bases fit TRBD2. The CDR3 extends over 14 amino acids. The germline gives CDR1 PRHDT, CDR2 FYEKMQ (reference sequence). Unmatched junction bases numbered 14, after V lost 8 bases and J lost 10 bases. The CDR3, as DNA: TGTGCCAGCTCTCTAAGAAGCGGGAGTTCTGCGCAGTATTTT. Protein product: CASSLRSGSSAQYF.

The rearrangement links TRBV9 to TRBJ2-7, with TRBD2 as a possible D gene (5 bases). Germline V gene lookup returns CDR1 SGDLS and CDR2 YYNGEE. The CDR3 has 14 amino acids. The ends were cut back, 4 bases at V and 3 bases at J, with 14 bases in the middle. DNA of the CDR3: TGTGCCAGCAGCCTAGGTTCTAGCCGCTACGAGCAGTACTTC. Protein sequence: CASSLGSSRYEQYF.

The chain is built from TRBV5-1 and TRBJ2-1, with no clear D. Germline V gene data show CDR1 as SGHRS and CDR2 as YFSETQ. This CDR3 region has 18 residues. Trimming took off 4 bases at V and 8 bases at J, with 28 bases between the two ends. CDR3: CASSPAGQAINRLDEQFF. The CDR3 DNA is TGCGCCAGCAGCCCGGCCGGCCAGGCCATAAACCGTCTGGATGAGCAGTTCTTC.

The chain links TRBV19 to TRBJ2-7; D remains ambiguous. CDR3 length equals 13 residues. Trimming took off 5 bases at V and 4 bases at J, with 12 bases between the two ends. CDR1 and CDR2 (germline): LNHDA, SQIVND (reference sequence). This chain's CDR3 is CASSPALIYEQYF. CDR3 bases: TGTGCCAGTAGTCCAGCCCTCATATACGAGCAGTACTTC.

The CDR3 DNA reads TGTGCCAGCAGCGCCCTAGCCGCATATTACAGGGACGACGAGCAGTACTTC. This translates into CASSALAAYYRDDEQYF. V usage is TRBV13 and J usage is TRBJ2-7; possibly TRBD1 for D (6 bases). The V gene's germline CDR1 is PRHDT and CDR2 FYEKMQ (reference sequence). Trimming left V 5 bases short and J 5 bases short, with 25 bases between. This CDR3 contains 17 residues.

The rearrangement joins TRBV27 to TRBJ2-7; 8 bases align to TRBD1. This CDR3 has 14 amino acids. Germline V gene data show CDR1 as MNHEY and CDR2 as SMNVEV (reference sequence). Losses at the gene ends were 4 bases for V and 4 bases for J; bases not matched to a gene: 6. Written as DNA, the CDR3 is TGTGCCAGCAGTTCTTTCGACAGGGGATACGAGCAGTACTTC. Translating it yields CASSSFDRGYEQYF.

CDR3 amino acids: CASHAISGIQETQYF. CDR3 coding DNA: TGTGCCAGCCACGCTATTAGCGGGATACAAGAGACCCAGTACTTC. V usage is TRBV28 and J usage is TRBJ2-5, with 8 positions matching TRBD2. From germline, CDR1 is MDHEN and CDR2 SYDVKM. V gave up 8 bases and J gave up 2 bases; unmatched junction bases: 10. The CDR3 is 15 residues long.

The chain couples TRBV27 to TRBJ1-6; unclear D gene. Between the trimmed V and J ends, which lost 1 base and 4 bases, there was a span of 11 bases. The CDR3 consists of 16 residues. Germline CDR1 and CDR2: MNHEY and SMNVEV (reference sequence). Here the CDR3 reads CASSLFLQKYNSPLHF. The CDR3 DNA is TGTGCCAGCAGTTTATTCCTTCAAAAGTATAATTCACCCCTCCACTTT.

The CDR3 DNA follows: TGTGCCAGTTCGACTAGCGGGCCTCAAGAGACCCAGTACTTC. Amino acid sequence: CASSTSGPQETQYF. The chain combines TRBV27 with TRBJ2-5, with TRBD2 matching 10 bases. The V segment lost 9 bases and the J segment 2 bases; nucleotides outside the gene matches: 6. CDR3 length: 14 amino acids. CDR1 is MNHEY and CDR2 is SMNVEV in the germline V gene (reference sequence).

The chain has TRBV28 and TRBJ1-4; D possibly corresponds to TRBD1 (6 bases). The CDR3 has 14 residues. The ends were cut back, 5 bases at V and 7 bases at J, with 14 bases in the middle. CDR1 and CDR2 (germline): MDHEN, SYDVKM. The CDR3 sequence: CASSAGAWGEKLFF. The DNA of the CDR3 is TGTGCCAGCAGTGCAGGGGCGTGGGGTGAAAAACTGTTTTTT.

CDR3 bases: TGTGCCAGCAGCCTGTCCGTGCTGGGTAGGGAAACCGAAAACTATGGCTACACCTTC. It specifies CASSLSVLGRETENYGYTF. The V call is TRBV7-9, the J call TRBJ1-2, with D hard to call. The CDR3 length is 19 residues. Trimming left V 5 bases short and J 2 bases short, with 27 bases between. Germline V lookup: CDR1 SEHNR, CDR2 FQNEAQ (reference sequence).

The V call is TRBV7-9, the J call TRBJ1-4, with D hard to call. V was cut by 3 bases and J by 7 bases, with 12 bases left in between. The CDR3 spans 14 residues. Germline CDR1 is SEHNR and CDR2 is FQNEAQ (reference sequence). The CDR3 reads CASSFSLGAEKLFF. CDR3 nucleotides: TGTGCCAGCAGCTTTTCCCTGGGCGCTGAAAAACTGTTTTTT.